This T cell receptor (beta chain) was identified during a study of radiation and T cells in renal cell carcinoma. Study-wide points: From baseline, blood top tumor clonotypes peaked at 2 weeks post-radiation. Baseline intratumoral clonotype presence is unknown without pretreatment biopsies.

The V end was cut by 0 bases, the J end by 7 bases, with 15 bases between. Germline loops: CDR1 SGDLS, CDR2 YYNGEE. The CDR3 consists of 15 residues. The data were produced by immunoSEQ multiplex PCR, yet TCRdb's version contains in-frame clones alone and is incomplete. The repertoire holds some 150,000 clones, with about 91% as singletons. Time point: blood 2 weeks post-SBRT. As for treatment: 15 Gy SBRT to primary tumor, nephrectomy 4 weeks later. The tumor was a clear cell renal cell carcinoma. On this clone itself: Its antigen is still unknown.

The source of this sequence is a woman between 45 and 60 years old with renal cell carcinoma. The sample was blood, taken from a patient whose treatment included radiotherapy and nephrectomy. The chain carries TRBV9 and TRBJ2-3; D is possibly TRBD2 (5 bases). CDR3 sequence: CASSVGHSDLNTQYF. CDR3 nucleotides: TGTGCCAGCAGCGTAGGACACTCGGACTTGAATACGCAGTATTTT.